These 30 T cell receptor beta chains share one sample of origin, sequenced in a study of T cells in Graves' hyperthyroidism and ophthalmopathy. Authors of the study amplified TCR beta CDR3 regions from RNA transcripts. Initially, a first-round RT-PCR of the TCR CDR3 employed the HTBI primer set. TCRdb passed the multiplex PCR reads through MiXCR, listing each CDR3 protein once. The table lists fewer than 450,000 distinct CDR3 sequences, approximately 17% of them singletons. The sample taken for sequencing was blood. The receptors stem from a woman aged 30 to 39 with Graves' hyperthyroidism that later progressed to Graves' ophthalmopathy.

This clonotype was seen more than once but under ten times. The V call is TRBV3-1, the J call TRBJ2-2, with D hard to call. The CDR3 is 11 residues long. V lost 8 bases and J lost 3, with 4 bases in between. The germline V gene has CDR1 LGHDT and CDR2 YNNKEL (reference sequence). CDR3 loop: CASADTGELFF. In nucleotides, the CDR3 is TGTGCCAGCGCTGACACCGGGGAGCTGTTTTTT.

This clonotype was observed a few times. A much larger clone lies a single base off, so this may be a read error. The chain recombines TRBV15 with TRBJ1-4; the D is unclear. This CDR3 contains 13 residues. Germline V gene lookup returns CDR1 LNHNV and CDR2 YYDKDF (reference sequence). The DNA for the CDR3 is TGTGCCATCAGCAGAGTACGGAATGAAAAACTGTTTTTT. This gives the protein CAISRVRNEKLFF.

The chain recombines TRBV12-3 or TRBV12-4 with TRBJ2-5; a possible D gene is TRBD1 (6 bases). V lost 5 bases to trimming and J lost 2 bases, with 12 bases between them. The CDR3 length is 14 residues. CDR3 coding DNA: TGTGCCAGCAGTGGGTGGGACACTCAAGAGACCCAGTACTTC. This codes for CASSGWDTQETQYF.

This clonotype appeared a few times. The rearrangement links TRBV4-1 to TRBJ1-2; D perhaps matches TRBD1 (6 bases). Trimming took 2 bases from V and 8 from J, leaving 27 bases between them. Per germline, CDR1 MGHRA and CDR2 YSYEKL. This CDR3 spans 18 amino acids. This chain's CDR3 is CASSQYYPRDTLVRGYTF. The CDR3 nucleotides are TGCGCCAGCAGCCAATACTACCCCCGGGACACCCTGGTTCGAGGCTACACCTTC.

This clonotype was seen repeatedly, ten times or more. The V and J genes are TRBV20-1 and TRBJ1-1; D perhaps matches TRBD1 (5 bases). CDR1 DFQATT and CDR2 SNEGSKA come from the germline V gene (reference sequence). Between the trimmed V and J ends, which lost 5 bases and 0 bases, there was a span of 10 bases. This CDR3 region has 13 residues. In DNA, the CDR3 is TGCAGTGCTCGGACAACTTTGAACACTGAAGCTTTCTTT. It encodes CSARTTLNTEAFF.

V gene TRBV20-1 combines with J gene TRBJ2-5; the match to TRBD2 covers 13 bases. CDR3 length: 14 amino acids. The V segment lost 5 bases and the J segment 3 bases; nucleotides outside the gene matches: 3. Per germline, CDR1 DFQATT and CDR2 SNEGSKA (reference sequence). The CDR3 nucleotides are TGCAGTGCTTCGGGACTAGCGGGGAAAGAGACCCAGTACTTC. This codes for CSASGLAGKETQYF.

This clonotype has ten or more counts. The V and J genes are TRBV15 and TRBJ2-5, with D perhaps matching TRBD2 (6 bases). Germline CDR1 is LNHNV and CDR2 is YYDKDF (reference sequence). V lost 5 bases, J lost 7 bases, and 14 bases lay in between. This CDR3 comprises 13 residues. The CDR3 bases are TGTGCCACCAGCTTGGGACTCGCAGGGACCCAGTACTTC. Translated: CATSLGLAGTQYF.

This clonotype was detected only a few times. A much bigger clone sits one base away, suggesting this may be a read error. The genes are TRBV2 and TRBJ2-1, with D uncertain. This CDR3 spans 13 amino acids. Germline-derived CDR1 and CDR2 are SNHLY and FYNNEI. CDR3: CTSSESQVNEQFF. CDR3 sequence (DNA): TGTACCAGCAGTGAAAGTCAAGTCAATGAGCAGTTCTTC.

This clonotype was recorded a few times. J is TRBJ1-2 and V is TRBV29-1; 8 bases map to TRBD1. Germline-derived CDR1 and CDR2 are SQVTM and ANQGSEA. This CDR3 is built from 12 residues. V shed 3 bases, J shed 4 bases, and the junction held 1 base outside the gene matches. In nucleotides, the CDR3 is TGCAGCGTTGAGCAGGGGGCCTATGGCTACACCTTC. Translation: CSVEQGAYGYTF.

This clonotype was counted ten times or more. The rearrangement uses TRBV7-2 and TRBJ2-5; TRBD1 matches at 12 bases. V shed 5 bases and J 4 bases; nucleotides not matched to a gene: 8. This CDR3 contains 16 residues. Germline CDR1 reads SGHTA; CDR2 reads FQGNSA. CDR3 sequence (DNA): TGTGCCAGCAGCAATGAGGGACAGGGGGCGCGAGAGACCCAGTACTTC. Its translation: CASSNEGQGARETQYF.

This clonotype showed up many times. The chain links TRBV11-2 to TRBJ1-2, with no clear D. Deletions cut 2 bases from V and 6 bases from J, with 7 bases between. Germline V gene sequence: CDR1 SGHAT, CDR2 FQNNGV. The CDR3 contains 12 residues. DNA for the CDR3: TGTGCCAGCAGCTTAACAACCAATGGCTACACCTTC. Translation gives CASSLTTNGYTF.

This clonotype has ten or more counts. V and J are TRBV6-1 and TRBJ1-2; TRBD1 matches 9 bases. Germline loops: CDR1 MNHNS, CDR2 SASEGT. The CDR3 extends over 18 amino acids. V gave up 5 bases and J gave up 5 bases; unmatched junction bases: 18. CDR3 sequence reads: CASSYDYGTGLPSYGYTF. The DNA of the CDR3 is TGTGCCAGCAGTTACGATTACGGGACAGGGCTTCCCTCGTATGGCTACACCTTC.

The V gene is TRBV24-1, the J gene TRBJ2-2; unclear D gene. V shed 3 bases and J shed 1 base, with 5 bases lying between them. The CDR3 loop spans 14 amino acids. Germline V gene sequence: CDR1 KGHDR, CDR2 SFDVKD. DNA of the CDR3: TGTGCCACCAGTGATCCAAAGAACACCGGGGAGCTGTTTTTT. Translated: CATSDPKNTGELFF.

The rearrangement joins TRBV2 to TRBJ2-1, with D perhaps matching TRBD2 (7 bases). The V end was cut by 2 bases, the J end by 6 bases, with 14 bases between. CDR3 length: 15 amino acids. Germline CDR1 reads SNHLY; CDR2 reads FYNNEI. This CDR3 reads CASSEWGGAINEQFF. CDR3 bases: TGTGCCAGCAGTGAATGGGGGGGGGCTATCAATGAGCAGTTCTTC.

This clonotype occurred many times. The chain employs TRBV27 and TRBJ2-1, with D uncertain. Trimming cost V 5 bases and J 7 bases, with 15 bases left between them. The CDR3 covers 14 residues. Per the germline V gene, CDR1 is MNHEY and CDR2 is SMNVEV (reference sequence). The CDR3 protein is CASSIREESNEQFF. For the CDR3, the DNA is TGTGCCAGCAGTATCCGAGAAGAGTCTAATGAGCAGTTCTTC.

In its sample, this clonotype was seen many times. This sequence joins TRBV28 and TRBJ2-1, with TRBD1 matching over 7 bases. The CDR3 totals 15 residues. The germline V gene has CDR1 MDHEN and CDR2 SYDVKM. The V segment lost 2 bases and the J segment 8 bases; nucleotides outside the gene matches: 9. The CDR3 region is CASSLVGGLLYEQFF. The CDR3, as DNA: TGTGCCAGCAGTTTAGTAGGGGGCTTGTTGTATGAGCAGTTCTTC.

This clonotype was detected only a few times. The V call is TRBV7-9, the J call TRBJ2-3, with D perhaps matching TRBD2 (5 bases). Germline values: CDR1 SEHNR, CDR2 FQNEAQ (reference sequence). V was clipped by 0 bases and J by 4 bases, with 8 bases between them. This CDR3 spans 14 amino acids. Written as DNA, the CDR3 is TGTGCCAGCAGCTTAGCGCTCGGGGCAGATACGCAGTATTTT. Its translation: CASSLALGADTQYF.

About this clonotype itself: This may arise from a read error, as a much more abundant clone is one base away. The J gene is TRBJ2-1, the V gene TRBV27, with D hard to call. This CDR3 spans 15 amino acids. Germline loops: CDR1 MNHEY, CDR2 SMNVEV (reference sequence). V dropped 4 bases and J dropped 1 base, with 11 bases sitting between them. DNA of the CDR3: TGTGCCAGCAGTTCTGGGATAGTGTCCTACAATGAGCAGTTCTTC. Its protein is CASSSGIVSYNEQFF.

The sample holds many counts of this clonotype. The rearrangement uses TRBV24-1 and TRBJ1-2, with D possibly matching TRBD1 (5 bases). Deletions cut 7 bases from V and 6 bases from J, with 17 bases between. The CDR3 has 14 amino acids. Germline assignment: CDR1 KGHDR and CDR2 SFDVKD. CDR3 in DNA: TGTGCCACCAGCCCGGGACCGATATTCCATGGCTACACCTTC. Protein product: CATSPGPIFHGYTF.

This clonotype was detected ten times or more. J is TRBJ2-7 and V is TRBV28; no reliable D call. The germline gives CDR1 MDHEN, CDR2 SYDVKM. The CDR3 has 10 residues. Between the trimmed V and J ends, which lost 6 bases and 3 bases, there was a span of 3 bases. This chain's CDR3 is CASRDYEQYF. Here the CDR3 DNA reads TGTGCCAGCAGGGACTACGAGCAGTACTTC. Filled out from reference TRBV28 and TRBJ2-7, the complete variable domain reads DVKVTQSSRYLVKRTGEKVFLECVQDMDHENMFWYRQDPGLGLRLIYFSYDVKMKEKGDIPEGYSVSREKKERFSLILESASTNQTSMYLCASRDYEQYFGPGTRLTVT.

This clonotype occurred a few times. The chain links TRBV6-1 to TRBJ2-4; TRBD1 matches 9 bases. Germline loops: CDR1 MNHNS, CDR2 SASEGT. This CDR3 spans 20 amino acids. V gave up 5 bases and J gave up 0 bases; unmatched junction bases: 17. The CDR3 DNA reads TGTGCCAGCAGTTATAAGGGGGCACGGACAGGGGTTCTAGCCAAAAACATTCAGTACTTC. Encoded protein: CASSYKGARTGVLAKNIQYF.

There are a few counts of this clonotype. The chain has TRBV20-1 and TRBJ2-1, with a possible D match to TRBD2 (6 bases). With 5 bases removed from V and 0 bases from J, the gap between germline ends came to 14 bases. In germline, CDR1 is DFQATT, CDR2 SNEGSKA (reference sequence). The CDR3 length is 15 residues. CDR3 DNA sequence: TGCAGTGCTTCCGGACTAATTAGCTCCTACAATGAGCAGTTCTTC. The encoded protein is CSASGLISSYNEQFF.

This clonotype showed up many times. Here the CDR3 DNA reads TGTGCCATCAGCGCGTTTCTCTCCGGGACCCAATCCGTCGGGGAGCTGTTTTTT. It codes for CAISAFLSGTQSVGELFF. J is TRBJ2-2 and V is TRBV10-3; D is tentatively TRBD1 or TRBD2 (5 bases each). Trimming removed 6 bases from V and 7 bases from J, with 27 bases in between. The CDR3 runs to 18 residues. CDR1 and CDR2 (germline): ENHRY, SYGVKD.

The table lists this clonotype with a few counts. This chain connects TRBV20-1 to TRBJ2-7; TRBD1 matches 7 bases. The CDR3 loop spans 15 amino acids. Germline CDR1 and CDR2: DFQATT and SNEGSKA (reference sequence). Trimming took 2 bases from V and 2 from J; bases not matched to a gene: 9. CDR3 protein: CSARYETGLTYEQYF. The CDR3 DNA reads as TGCAGTGCTAGATACGAGACAGGGCTTACCTACGAGCAGTACTTC.

This clonotype was picked up many times. The chain uses TRBV7-9 and TRBJ2-2; 8 positions match TRBD1. V lost 4 bases and J lost 2; bases outside the gene matches: 12. The germline V gene encodes CDR1 SEHNR and CDR2 FQNEAQ (reference sequence). This CDR3 comprises 18 residues. The chain's CDR3 is CASSSDLGQGGNTGELFF. CDR3 coding DNA: TGTGCCAGCAGCTCAGACCTTGGACAGGGTGGAAACACCGGGGAGCTGTTTTTT.

This clonotype was recorded many times. The chain couples TRBV19 to TRBJ2-7, with 8 nucleotides matching TRBD1. This CDR3 is 14 amino acids long. The ends lost 7 bases at V and 4 bases at J; junction bases unmatched: 9. Germline CDR1 and CDR2: LNHDA and SQIVND (reference sequence). The CDR3 coding sequence is TGTGCCAGTAACCCAACAGGGGGTGGATACGAGCAGTACTTC. It translates to CASNPTGGGYEQYF.

The rearrangement uses TRBV29-1 and TRBJ2-4; 16 positions match TRBD2. V was clipped by 1 base and J by 7 bases; unmatched bases: 7. In germline, CDR1 is SQVTM, CDR2 ANQGSEA. The length of the CDR3 is 17 residues. The CDR3 reads CSVEGGTSGGAENIQYF. CDR3 bases: TGCAGCGTTGAAGGAGGGACTAGCGGGGGGGCCGAGAACATTCAGTACTTC. Together with reference TRBV29-1 and TRBJ2-4, the CDR3 gives the full variable domain: SAVISQKPSRDICQRGTSLTIQCQVDSQVTMMFWYRQQPGQSLTLIATANQGSEATYESGFVIDKFPISRPNLTFSTLTVSNMSPEDSSIYLCSVEGGTSGGAENIQYFGAGTRLSVL.

The sample holds many counts of this clonotype. The chain links TRBV6-1 to TRBJ1-6; D may be TRBD1 (5 bases). The length of the CDR3 is 18 residues. V was trimmed by 7 bases and J by 2 bases, leaving 21 bases between them. The V gene's germline CDR1 is MNHNS and CDR2 SASEGT. CDR3 DNA sequence: TGTGCCAGCACCGGCCCGCCTGACAGTAGTCCCTATAATTCACCCCTCCACTTT. Protein product: CASTGPPDSSPYNSPLHF.

This clonotype was observed many times. The rearrangement joins TRBV2 to TRBJ2-7; D unclear. Germline CDR1 reads SNHLY; CDR2 reads FYNNEI. The CDR3 runs to 11 residues. Trimming pared 6 bases from V and 6 bases from J, leaving 9 bases between. CDR3 DNA: TGTGCCAGCAGGGACGACCCCGAGCAGTACTTC. This gives the protein CASRDDPEQYF.

V gene TRBV20-1 combines with J gene TRBJ2-7; D not certain. CDR3 length: 13 amino acids. The V end was cut by 6 bases, the J end by 4 bases, with 16 bases between. From germline, CDR1 is DFQATT and CDR2 SNEGSKA (reference sequence). The CDR3 region is CSARNPETYEQYF. CDR3 nucleotide sequence: TGCAGTGCCAGAAATCCCGAGACGTACGAGCAGTACTTC.